This T cell receptor (beta chain) was obtained from a study of blood T cell repertoires in COVID-19. Looking at the study overall: COVID-19 samples, acute and convalescent, were from the United States, Italy and Spain. T cells, B-cell-depleted T cells, or PBMCs provided the cDNA or gDNA that served as material.

Seattle's cohort entered during active infection and was followed longitudinally. This clone was detected a few times. In the original workflow: Amplification of reference gene primers was used by the study to estimate nucleated cell counts. Assay used: immunoSEQ multiplex PCR; TCRdb lists only in-frame clones, some missing. The V and J calls and clone size are taken from that table; D and trimming were inferred from the DNA. The sample has fewer than 700,000 clones, approximately 88% seen once; the top ten hold around 8%. This CDR3 has 15 amino acids. Germline V gives CDR1 SGHAT, CDR2 FQNNGV. V shed 1 base and J shed 6 bases, with 13 bases lying between them.

The receptor's source is a woman in her forties or fifties with COVID-19, enrolled during active disease. Sequencing was done on a sample of peripheral blood. The chain joins TRBV11-2 to TRBJ1-5; possible D gene TRBD1, 6 bases. In DNA, the CDR3 is TGTGCCAGCAGCTTAGGAGGGGGAGTTATTCAGCCCCAGCATTTT. Its translation: CASSLGGGVIQPQHF.